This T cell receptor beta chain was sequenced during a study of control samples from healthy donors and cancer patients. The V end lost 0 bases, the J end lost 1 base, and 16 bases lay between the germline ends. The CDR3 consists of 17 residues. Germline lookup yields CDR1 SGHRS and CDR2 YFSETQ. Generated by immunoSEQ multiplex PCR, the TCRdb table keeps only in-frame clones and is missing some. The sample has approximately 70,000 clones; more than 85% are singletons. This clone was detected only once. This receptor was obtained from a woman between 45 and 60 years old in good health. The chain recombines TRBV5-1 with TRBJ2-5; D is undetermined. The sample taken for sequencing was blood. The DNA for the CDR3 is TGCGCCAGCAGCTTGGGGCAGCAGTCCACTCTCCAAGAGACCCAGTACTTC. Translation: CASSLGQQSTLQETQYF.